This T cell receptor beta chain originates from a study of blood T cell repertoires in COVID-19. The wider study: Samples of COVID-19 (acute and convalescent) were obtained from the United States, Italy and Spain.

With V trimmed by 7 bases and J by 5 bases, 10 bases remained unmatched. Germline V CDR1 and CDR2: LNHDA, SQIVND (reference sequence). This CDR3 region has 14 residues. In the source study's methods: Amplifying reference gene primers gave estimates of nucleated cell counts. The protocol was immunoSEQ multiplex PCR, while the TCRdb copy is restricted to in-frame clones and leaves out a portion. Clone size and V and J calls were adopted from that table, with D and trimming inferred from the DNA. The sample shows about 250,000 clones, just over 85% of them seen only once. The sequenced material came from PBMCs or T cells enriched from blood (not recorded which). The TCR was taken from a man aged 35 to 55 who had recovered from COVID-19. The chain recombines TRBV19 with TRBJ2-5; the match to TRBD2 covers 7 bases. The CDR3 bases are TGTGCCAGTAAACTACAACCCGGGGGGGAGACCCAGTACTTC. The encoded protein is CASKLQPGGETQYF.